The 5 T cell receptor beta chains listed next were all sequenced from one sample in a study of T cells in Graves' hyperthyroidism and ophthalmopathy. RNA transcripts gave rise to amplified TCR beta CDR3 regions. During a first-round RT-PCR of the TCR CDR3, the HTBI primer set was used. TCRdb passed the multiplex PCR reads through MiXCR, listing each CDR3 protein once. The sample carries hundreds of thousands of distinct CDR3 sequences, 20% recorded once. Sequenced sample: blood. The origin of the receptors is a middle-aged man with Graves' ophthalmopathy.

This clonotype was seen more than once but under ten times. The V gene is TRBV20-1, the J gene TRBJ2-7, with TRBD2 matching 7 bases. The CDR3 has 13 residues. Germline CDR1 reads DFQATT; CDR2 reads SNEGSKA (reference sequence). V lost 8 bases, J lost 0 bases, and 7 bases stayed unmatched. The CDR3 nucleotides are TGCAGTATGGGGGGGGTAACCTCCTACGAGCAGTACTTC. Its protein is CSMGGVTSYEQYF.

The chain has TRBV19 and TRBJ1-6; maybe TRBD1 (6 bases). The CDR3 sequence is 15 residues long. Trimming cost V 4 bases and J 7 bases, with 14 bases left between them. The V gene's germline CDR1 is LNHDA and CDR2 SQIVND (reference sequence). For the CDR3, the DNA is TGTGCCAGTAGTACCCGGACAGCGAGCAATTCACCCCTCCACTTT. This gives the protein CASSTRTASNSPLHF.

The table lists this clonotype with many counts. The chain joins TRBV5-1 to TRBJ2-5, with 7 nucleotides matching TRBD1. The V gene end was trimmed by 4 bases and the J gene end by 1 base; junction bases not matched to a gene: 10. Germline CDR1 SGHRS, CDR2 YFSETQ. The CDR3 contains 16 residues. As DNA, the CDR3 is TGCGCCAGCAGCCCCGCCCAGGACAGGCCCCAAGAGACCCAGTACTTC. It yields the protein CASSPAQDRPQETQYF.

This clonotype was seen ten or more times. This chain links TRBV2 with TRBJ2-1; D unclear. The germline V and J ends were trimmed by 6 bases and 5 bases, with 8 bases remaining between them. Germline assignment: CDR1 SNHLY and CDR2 FYNNEI. There are 12 residues in the CDR3. CDR3 protein: CASRYGNNEQFF. The CDR3 nucleotides are TGTGCCAGCAGATACGGCAACAATGAGCAGTTCTTC.

The table lists this clonotype with a count of one. The V and J genes are TRBV30 and TRBJ2-4, with 9 positions matching TRBD2. This CDR3 region has 13 residues. V was clipped by 4 bases and J by 9 bases; unmatched bases: 7. The germline gives CDR1 GTSNPN, CDR2 SVGIG (reference sequence). The CDR3 region is CAWTAGGRGIQYF. The CDR3 bases are TGTGCCTGGACCGCGGGAGGGCGGGGCATTCAGTACTTC.